Ten or more counts support the clone carrying this T cell receptor beta chain. The antigen is not known. This record comes from a study of T cells in localized non-small cell lung cancer. Generated by immunoSEQ multiplex PCR, the TCRdb table keeps only in-frame clones and is missing some. The data hold about 4,800 clones, with less than 35% observed a single time. The V gene lost 5 bases and the J gene lost 1 base, with 8 bases spanning the gap. CDR1 is SGHTA and CDR2 is FQGNSA in the germline V gene. This CDR3 contains 13 residues. The study's findings and limits: Longer survival (overall) was linked to higher T cell density in blood. The study sequenced only one region of the tumor. As a result, intratumor heterogeneity could not be excluded and remains possible. It was uninvolved adjacent lung that showed the highest T cell clonality, exceeding tumor. Median approximately 50 top-100 tumor clones were shared with paired adjacent lung.

The sample consisted of lung tumor tissue, taken before any cancer treatment. This chain joins TRBV7-2 and TRBJ1-1; D is undetermined. The clonotype was recovered from a woman between 35 and 75 years old with stage II squamous cell lung carcinoma. The CDR3 coding sequence is TGTGCCAGCAGCCAGATTGGGAACACTGAAGCTTTCTTT. It encodes CASSQIGNTEAFF.